This paragraph reports one T cell receptor (beta chain). Its antigen is unknown. No base qualities exist here, and no much larger clone lies one base off it. The data are from a study of vaccination and CD4 T cells after COVID-19 (dated by TCRdb to the early 2020s). General notes on the study: Convalescent patients had a positive SARS-CoV-2 result on nasal swab PCR, and of these patients, several had mild disease and one had severe disease. For stimulating the cultures, overlapping spike peptide pools were used, derived from SARS-CoV-2 as well as from the common cold coronaviruses HCoV-NL63, HCoV-OC43 and HCoV-229E. Control cultures used a CEFX viral epitope pool as positive control, an HIV-1 Nef peptide pool as negative control, or no peptide. In 10 COVID-19 convalescent patients and a handful of infection-naive healthy vaccine recipients, the spike-specific CD4+ TCR repertoire before mRNA vaccination was compared with the repertoire after mRNA vaccination. Participants received two doses of either the Pfizer-BioNTech BNT162b2 vaccine (n=8) or the Moderna mRNA-1273 vaccine (n=2). Post-COVID blood samples were collected from convalescent patients a median of roughly 100 days after diagnosis, with a range of roughly 30 to 161 days. The convalescent cohort included six males and four females, with two Hispanic individuals, seven Caucasians, two Asians and one multiracial person. Post-vaccine blood samples were taken a median of around 68 days after the second vaccine dose, with a range of about 14 to 241 days. Paper-wide results and their limitations: The number of convalescent patients in the study was relatively small, and the study did not examine early timepoints following natural infection. Among convalescent patients, a median about 87% of the SARS-CoV-2-reactive clones seen after vaccination appeared only after vaccination, which suggests priming specific to the vaccine. An increase in the median number of SARS-CoV-2-reactive clonotypes from some 20 after infection to roughly 36 after vaccination was observed, but the change was not found to be significant. Of the vaccine-specific clones found in convalescent patients, nearly all (304 of 307) were mono-reactive for SARS-CoV-2 spike instead of being cross-reactive with common cold coronaviruses.

The library was built by means of PCR. At the Johns Hopkins FTIC core, DNA from the cultured CD4+ T cells underwent TCR sequencing with the Oncomine TCR Beta short-read assay. The QIAamp micro DNA kit was used to extract genomic DNA from the cultured CD4+ T cells. Oncomine TCR Beta libraries made from cultured CD4+ T cells were pooled using unique dual indexes and sequenced on an Illumina iSeq 100. From the authors' description of their analysis: Non-productive sequences were removed, and CDR3s not starting with C, not ending with F or W, or shorter than 7 amino acids were discarded. The MANAFEST web application was used to identify antigen-specific clonotypes by comparing peptide-stimulated wells against reference wells and other culture wells. An FDR below 0.05, an odds ratio above 5, and a productive frequency above 0.1% in at least two of three replicate wells were required for clones to be considered positive. A clonotype was classed as cross-reactive if the clonotype showed significant expansion both in SARS-CoV-2 spike wells and in at least one common cold coronavirus spike condition. CDR3 homology was assessed with Levenshtein distances (stringdist) and unrooted phylogenetic trees (ape) in R version 3.6.1. TCRdb redid the processing of the public reads, applying fastp at Q25 and MiXCR, and retained in-frame beta chains. Each CDR3 protein appears once, grouped with its most common genes and DNA. V and J calls and clone size were set by TCRdb, not the authors. The sample data list about 19,000 distinct CDR3 sequences, and roughly 31% of these were observed just once. The ten top clones hold under 15% of the sample.

From the germline V gene (reference sequence), CDR1 is DFQATT and CDR2 is SNEGSKA. The germline V end is reduced by 5 bases and the J end by 9 bases; junction bases left unmatched: 8. The CDR3 has 13 amino acids, counting the end cysteine and phenylalanine. Only CDR3 DNA is held: 39 bases, read in frame from base 1. Read against the paper, the sample's treatment or condition label means: approximately nine-day PBMC culture with coronavirus spike peptide pools or control peptides (ViraFEST assay). The ViraFEST assay, used in the study, expanded antigen-specific T cells with peptide pools and then identified the expanded clonotypes through TCR sequencing. The convalescent patients' positive SARS-CoV-2 PCR tests fell between March and December 2020, which was before the Alpha, Beta and Delta variants emerged in the United States. Each well held around 1.9 million PBMCs cultured with 9 to 10 ug/ml peptide pools in IMDM containing 5% human AB serum and 9 to 10 IU/ml IL-2. Half of the culture medium was replaced with fresh IL-2-containing medium on days 3 and 7. After around 10 days of culture, CD4+ T cells were isolated by negative selection using the EasySep CD4+ T cell isolation kit. PBMCs were separated from whole blood using Ficoll-Paque Plus gradient centrifugation and then either used fresh or cryopreserved at -140C. Triplicate wells were generally used for each culture condition.

This clonotype originated in a human donor with COVID-19. Sample: cultured CD4+ T cells from blood. The rearrangement joined TRBV20-1 to TRBJ2-1; TRBD1 fits 9 bases in the junction. The CDR3 sequence is CSAGGQGAGEQFF. The DNA is as follows: TGCAGTGCTGGGGGACAGGGAGCCGGTGAGCAGTTCTTC.